The subject of this entry is one T cell receptor (beta chain). Its antigen is not identified. Some clones are missing from TCRdb's copy, which holds only in-frame ones; the method was immunoSEQ multiplex PCR. The data hold roughly 38,000 clones, with 80% to 95% observed a single time. Germline loops: CDR1 SGHRS, CDR2 YFSETQ. The ends were cut back, 4 bases at V and 4 bases at J, with 9 bases in the middle. This CDR3 is 13 amino acids long. The record originates from a study of OX40 agonist ivuxolimab in advanced cancers. Study in general: In this cohort, patients received ivuxolimab, an agonistic anti-OX40 (CD134) antibody. Participants, 65% to 85% male, averaged approximately 60 years of age, ranging from about 20 to 79.

Overall study results and limits: Expanded clones belonging to CD8+ T cells outnumbered, on average, those of CD4+.

This chain connects TRBV5-1 to TRBJ2-1; D unclear. Specimen: CD4+ or CD8+ T cells sorted from blood, collected in a trial of the OX40 agonist ivuxolimab. The clonotype was recovered from an adult with an advanced solid tumor such as melanoma, head and neck, liver or kidney cancer. DNA for the CDR3: TGCGCCAGCAGCCTTACCCTGTACAATGAGCAGTTCTTC. It encodes CASSLTLYNEQFF.